The 12 T cell receptor beta chains below all came from one sample that was sequenced in a study of blood T cell repertoires in COVID-19. The protocol was immunoSEQ multiplex PCR, while the TCRdb copy is restricted to in-frame clones and leaves out a portion. The sample records about 120,000 clones, 75% to 90% being singletons. The sequencing sample was made of peripheral blood. These receptors originate from a human donor in a cohort sampled during active COVID-19.

This clone was found a few times. J is TRBJ1-6 and V is TRBV9; 9 nucleotides match TRBD1. After removal of 4 bases from V and 6 bases from J, the junction contained 5 bases not matched to a gene. Germline V gene sequence: CDR1 SGDLS, CDR2 YYNGEE. This CDR3 is 15 amino acids long. CDR3 residues: CASSPGTGLNSPLHF. CDR3 DNA sequence: TGTGCCAGCAGCCCGGGGACAGGGCTTAATTCACCCCTCCACTTT.

This sequence joins TRBV29-1 and TRBJ2-7, with a possible D match to TRBD2 (7 bases). The CDR3 consists of 12 residues. Trimming left V 3 bases short and J 5 bases short, with 11 bases between. Germline values: CDR1 SQVTM, CDR2 ANQGSEA. CDR3 sequence (DNA): TGCAGCGTTGAGGGGGGGCTCAACGAGCAGTACTTC. This gives the protein CSVEGGLNEQYF.

The genes are TRBV7-2 and TRBJ2-1; TRBD2 matches at 7 bases. Germline V CDR1 and CDR2: SGHTA, FQGNSA. This CDR3 comprises 18 residues. Trimming cost V 0 bases and J 3 bases; bases outside gene matches: 11. CDR3 amino acids: CASSLAGLGGTGYNEQFF. In DNA form, the CDR3 reads TGTGCCAGCAGCTTAGCGGGTTTGGGAGGGACGGGCTACAATGAGCAGTTCTTC.

The V gene is TRBV6-2 or TRBV6-3, the J gene TRBJ2-7, with D perhaps matching TRBD2 (6 bases). V dropped 2 bases and J dropped 2 bases, with 10 bases sitting between them. Germline V gene sequence: CDR1 MNHEY, CDR2 SVGEGT. This CDR3 is 14 amino acids long. The CDR3 reads CASSYLSGTYEQYF. In DNA, the CDR3 is TGTGCCAGCAGTTACCTTAGCGGTACCTACGAGCAGTACTTC.

The chain carries TRBV6-5 and TRBJ1-3; weak D call: TRBD1 (6 bases). The germline CDR1 and CDR2 sequences are MNHEY and SVGAGI. CDR3 length equals 15 residues. V lost 4 bases and J 0 bases, leaving 10 bases between the germline ends. This chain's CDR3 is CASSSQGLSGNTIYF. The CDR3 DNA reads TGTGCCAGCAGTTCCCAGGGGCTCTCTGGAAACACCATATATTTT.

Only a few counts were recorded for this clone. The chain has TRBV7-8 and TRBJ1-4; D ambiguous. The V end lost 5 bases, the J end lost 8 bases, and 15 bases lay between the germline ends. Looked up from germline, CDR1 is SGHVS and CDR2 is FQNEAQ. The CDR3 spans 14 residues. The CDR3 DNA is TGTGCCAGCAGCCCCGGGAGGGAGGAAGAAAAACTGTTTTTT. It translates to CASSPGREEEKLFF.

This clone has a handful of counts. The chain links TRBV29-1 to TRBJ2-1, with 8 bases identical to TRBD2. CDR3 length: 17 amino acids. The ends lost 7 bases at V and 0 bases at J; junction bases unmatched: 14. Looked up from germline, CDR1 is SQVTM and CDR2 is ANQGSEA. The CDR3 here is CSAKGLVDHPSYNEQFF. In DNA form, the CDR3 reads TGCAGCGCTAAGGGACTAGTGGATCATCCCTCCTACAATGAGCAGTTCTTC.

The chain is built from TRBV7-2 and TRBJ1-5; unclear D gene. Germline V CDR1 and CDR2: SGHTA, FQGNSA. Trimming removed 1 base from V and 0 bases from J, with 7 bases in between. The CDR3 spans 15 residues. CDR3: CASSLVADSNQPQHF. The CDR3 DNA sequence: TGTGCCAGCAGCTTAGTGGCTGATAGCAATCAGCCCCAGCATTTT.

V is TRBV6-1 and J is TRBJ2-2; D not certain. V lost 2 bases and J 1 base, leaving 5 bases between the germline ends. Germline V gene sequence: CDR1 MNHNS, CDR2 SASEGT. CDR3 length: 14 residues. CDR3 region: CASSERQNTGELFF. CDR3 nucleotides: TGTGCCAGCAGTGAAAGACAGAACACCGGGGAGCTGTTTTTT.

The chain uses TRBV28 and TRBJ1-5; 7 positions match TRBD1. In germline, CDR1 is MDHEN, CDR2 SYDVKM. The CDR3 runs 15 residues. Trimming cost V 5 bases and J 2 bases; bases outside gene matches: 6. The DNA for the CDR3 is TGTGCCAGCAGTACAATTGGACAGGGCAATCAGCCCCAGCATTTT. As protein: CASSTIGQGNQPQHF. Complete variable domain (other parts from reference TRBV28 and TRBJ1-5): DVKVTQSSRYLVKRTGEKVFLECVQDMDHENMFWYRQDPGLGLRLIYFSYDVKMKEKGDIPEGYSVSREKKERFSLILESASTNQTSMYLCASSTIGQGNQPQHFGDGTRLSIL.

The V and J genes are TRBV11-2 and TRBJ1-1, with D unclear. The ends were cut back, 2 bases at V and 1 base at J, with 14 bases in the middle. The V gene's germline CDR1 is SGHAT and CDR2 FQNNGV. CDR3 size: 16 residues. The CDR3 loop is CASSLRGAHPNTEAFF. The CDR3 region has the DNA TGTGCCAGCAGCTTACGGGGTGCGCATCCGAACACTGAAGCTTTCTTT. The whole variable domain, filled in from reference TRBV11-2 and TRBJ1-1, reads EAGVAQSPRYKIIEKRQSVAFWCNPISGHATLYWYQQILGQGPKLLIQFQNNGVVDDSQLPKDRFSAERLKGVDSTLKIQPAKLEDSAVYLCASSLRGAHPNTEAFFGQGTRLTVV.

The V gene is TRBV6-5, the J gene TRBJ2-7; a weak D match, TRBD1 (6 bases). The CDR3 sequence is 12 residues long. Germline lookup yields CDR1 MNHEY and CDR2 SVGAGI. Trimming left V 6 bases short and J 2 bases short, with 8 bases between. The CDR3: CASSRQAYEQYF. CDR3 in DNA: TGTGCCAGCAGCAGACAGGCCTACGAGCAGTACTTC.